Below are 8 T cell receptor beta chains sequenced from a single sample in a study of shared clonotypes between healthy human individuals. Assay used: immunoSEQ multiplex PCR; TCRdb lists only in-frame clones, some missing. The sample has 2 million to 2.5 million clones, under 95% seen once. Input material: naive CD4+ T cells from PBMCs. The sample's subset: CD45RA+ positively selected. The receptors originated from a man aged 18-30 years in good health. Some clones in this sample may be carry-over from other donors' samples.

This CDR3 reads CASSLWSLGTDTQYF. CDR3 in DNA: TGCGCCAGCAGCTTGTGGTCGCTAGGCACAGATACGCAGTATTTT. The chain employs TRBV5-1 and TRBJ2-3; the D is unclear. Germline loops: CDR1 SGHRS, CDR2 YFSETQ. Trimming removed 1 base at V and 1 base at J, with 10 bases between. The CDR3 totals 15 residues.

The chain is built from TRBV28 and TRBJ1-2; D not certain. Germline assignment: CDR1 MDHEN and CDR2 SYDVKM. The CDR3 length is 12 residues. V lost 2 bases, J lost 9 bases, and 10 bases lay in between. CDR3 in amino acids: CASSLEPGSYTF. CDR3 DNA: TGTGCCAGCAGTTTAGAGCCGGGGAGCTACACCTTC.

The CDR3 coding sequence is TGTGCCAGCAGCGTACAAGCGGGAGTTTTTGGTGAGCAGTTCTTC. Translation: CASSVQAGVFGEQFF. The J gene is TRBJ2-1, the V gene TRBV9; TRBD2 agrees at 8 bases. CDR3 length equals 15 residues. Germline assignment: CDR1 SGDLS and CDR2 YYNGEE. V was pared by 1 base and J by 9 bases, with 9 bases of the junction left unmatched.

Worth noting for this clone: In the same sample, other DNA sequences code for this CDR3. This sequence joins TRBV7-8 and TRBJ1-1, with D unresolved. V was pared by 3 bases and J by 0 bases, with 8 bases between. From germline, CDR1 is SGHVS and CDR2 FQNEAQ. The CDR3 is made up of 14 amino acids. The CDR3 bases are TGTGCCAGCAGCTTGGTTGCCTTGAACACTGAAGCTTTCTTT. Amino acids: CASSLVALNTEAFF.

The CDR3 region has the DNA TGTGCCAGTCTTGGACTAGCGGGAGGGCCGATACACAATGAGCAGTTCTTC. Translation: CASLGLAGGPIHNEQFF. The chain joins TRBV28 to TRBJ2-1, with 15 bases identical to TRBD2. This CDR3 region has 17 residues. The V gene end was trimmed by 9 bases and the J gene end by 5 bases; junction bases not matched to a gene: 11. Germline CDR1 MDHEN, CDR2 SYDVKM.

Here the CDR3 DNA reads TGTGCCACCACGGGGGTAGCCAAAAACATTCAGTACTTC. This gives the protein CATTGVAKNIQYF. This sequence joins TRBV15 and TRBJ2-4; D is possibly TRBD2 (6 bases). The CDR3 length is 13 residues. Trimming took off 7 bases at V and 0 bases at J, with 7 bases between the two ends. The germline gives CDR1 LNHNV, CDR2 YYDKDF (reference sequence). Full variable domain (missing parts from reference TRBV15 and TRBJ2-4): DAMVIQNPRYQVTQFGKPVTLSCSQTLNHNVMYWYQQKSSQAPKLLFHYYDKDFNNEADTPDNFQSRRPNTSFCFLDIRSPGLGDTAMYLCATTGVAKNIQYFGAGTRLSVL.

The chain joins TRBV9 to TRBJ2-2, with D unresolved. Germline-derived CDR1 and CDR2 are SGDLS and YYNGEE. Trimming took 1 base from V and 5 from J, leaving 9 bases between them. This CDR3 is built from 14 residues. This chain's CDR3 is CASSVIEATGELFF. As DNA, the CDR3 is TGTGCCAGCAGCGTAATAGAGGCAACCGGGGAGCTGTTTTTT. The variable domain in full, with the rest retrieved from reference TRBV9 and TRBJ2-2, is DSGVTQTPKHLITATGQRVTLRCSPRSGDLSVYWYQQSLDQGLQFLIQYYNGEERAKGNILERFSAQQFPDLHSELNLSSLELGDSALYFCASSVIEATGELFFGEGSRLTVL.

The chain employs TRBV10-2 and TRBJ1-4, with TRBD1 matching over 10 bases. V shed 3 bases and J 7 bases; nucleotides not matched to a gene: 8. The CDR3 extends over 16 amino acids. Per the germline V gene, CDR1 is WSHSY and CDR2 is SAAADI. The CDR3 here is CASSDSAGTGAEKLFF. The CDR3 nucleotides read TGCGCCAGCAGTGATTCAGCCGGGACAGGGGCTGAAAAACTGTTTTTT.